The sequence of this TCR beta chain was determined in a study of shared clonotypes between healthy human individuals. Generated by immunoSEQ multiplex PCR, the TCRdb table keeps only in-frame clones and is missing some. The profile covers some 490,000 clones, with roughly 80% appearing a single time and around 11% taken by the ten largest. In its sample, this clone was seen a few times. The sequence was obtained from a woman aged 40-49 years in good health. Some clones in this sample may be carry-over from other donors' samples. Specimen: PBMCs.

CDR3 nucleotide sequence: TGTGCCAGCAGTAGGGACCGCTATGGCTACACCTTC. Translating it yields CASSRDRYGYTF. V usage is TRBV2 and J usage is TRBJ1-2; tentative D call: TRBD1 (5 bases). V lost 5 bases and J lost 4, with 8 bases in between. The CDR3 is 12 amino acids. CDR1 and CDR2 from the germline V gene are SNHLY and FYNNEI.